This T cell receptor (beta chain) is from a study of CD8 T cells in Susac syndrome. The RNA, roughly 0.45 to 1 ug, was put through reverse transcription using random hexamers. From the immunoSEQ multiplex PCR reads, TCRdb called clonotypes with MiXCR, one entry per CDR3 protein. This sample carries about 300,000 distinct CDR3 sequences, approximately 91% of them seen once, and the ten largest clones take more than 0.15%. The CDR3 is 13 residues long. CDR1 and CDR2 (germline): SEHNR, FQNEAQ (reference sequence). Trimming stripped 3 bases from V and 3 bases from J, with 8 bases between. The sequence derives from a human donor with multiple sclerosis. Sequencing input: CD8+ T cells from PBMCs. The genes are TRBV7-9 and TRBJ2-5, with a tentative D call TRBD1 (6 bases). This CDR3 is CASSFPGEETQYF. The CDR3 nucleotides are TGTGCCAGCAGCTTCCCAGGGGAAGAGACCCAGTACTTC. The variable domain in full, with the rest retrieved from reference TRBV7-9 and TRBJ2-5, is DTGVSQNPRHKITKRGQNVTFRCDPISEHNRLYWYRQTLGQGPEFLTYFQNEAQLEKSRLLSDRFSAERPKGSFSTLEIQRTEQGDSAMYLCASSFPGEETQYFGPGTRLLVL.